Listed below are T cell receptor beta chains from one sample, sequenced in a study of T cell responses to AZD1222 COVID-19 vaccine. Sequenced by immunoSEQ multiplex PCR; TCRdb stores in-frame clones only, minus some. The sample includes 180,000 or so clones, 94% of them seen just once. Sequences were derived from peripheral blood, sampled on day 0 of AZD1222 vaccination. Source of these receptors: an adult in good health. Each CDR3 is given with its conserved first and last residue. D genes are given only for firm matches. Rows give clone size only sometimes, using once, few, many, or a class for an expanded clone.

j_gene: TRBJ1-5; abundance: -; d_gene: TRBD1; v_gene: TRBV18; CDR3aa: CASSPGGRRTGTFQPQHF; CDR3nt: TGTGCCAGCTCACCAGGGGGCCGGCGGACAGGGACGTTTCAGCCCCAGCATTTT
j_gene: TRBJ1-1; abundance: -; d_gene: -; v_gene: TRBV14; CDR3aa: CASSQYFLTASYTEAFF; CDR3nt: TGTGCCAGCAGCCAATATTTTTTAACAGCCTCCTACACTGAAGCTTTCTTT
j_gene: TRBJ2-5; abundance: -; d_gene: -; v_gene: TRBV18; CDR3aa: CASSPPRLQETQYF; CDR3nt: TGTGCCAGCTCACCCCCCCGACTACAAGAGACCCAGTACTTC
j_gene: TRBJ2-7; abundance: -; d_gene: -; v_gene: TRBV10-3; CDR3aa: CATAPVLSYEQYF; CDR3nt: TGTGCCACCGCCCCAGTACTTAGTTACGAGCAGTACTTC
j_gene: TRBJ1-2; abundance: -; d_gene: -; v_gene: TRBV2; CDR3aa: CASISPINYGYTF; CDR3nt: TGTGCCAGCATATCCCCCATCAACTATGGCTACACCTTC
j_gene: TRBJ2-1; abundance: -; d_gene: TRBD2; v_gene: TRBV9; CDR3aa: CASSVSSGRAPGQFF; CDR3nt: TGTGCCAGCAGCGTGTCCAGCGGGAGGGCCCCGGGGCAGTTCTTC
j_gene: TRBJ2-7; abundance: -; d_gene: -; v_gene: TRBV5-4; CDR3aa: CASSTQQGVYEQYF; CDR3nt: TGTGCCAGCAGCACACAACAGGGCGTCTACGAGCAGTACTTC
j_gene: TRBJ2-3; abundance: -; d_gene: TRBD2; v_gene: TRBV7-8; CDR3aa: CASSPGLPPEDTQYF; CDR3nt: TGTGCCAGCAGCCCGGGACTACCCCCCGAAGATACGCAGTATTTT
j_gene: TRBJ1-5; abundance: -; d_gene: -; v_gene: TRBV12-3/TRBV12-4; CDR3aa: CASKVQNQPQHF; CDR3nt: TGTGCCAGCAAGGTCCAAAATCAGCCCCAGCATTTT
j_gene: TRBJ1-5; abundance: -; d_gene: TRBD1; v_gene: TRBV27; CDR3aa: CASSPQTGRFSQPQHF; CDR3nt: TGTGCCAGCAGTCCCCAGACAGGGAGGTTTAGTCAGCCCCAGCATTTT
j_gene: TRBJ1-2; abundance: -; d_gene: TRBD1; v_gene: TRBV27; CDR3aa: CASSPQGGYGYTF; CDR3nt: TGTGCCAGCAGTCCTCAGGGGGGGTATGGCTACACCTTC
j_gene: TRBJ2-4; abundance: -; d_gene: -; v_gene: TRBV11-2; CDR3aa: CASSSNRDKNIQYF; CDR3nt: TGTGCCAGCAGCTCTAACCGGGACAAAAACATTCAGTACTTC
j_gene: TRBJ1-4; abundance: -; d_gene: -; v_gene: TRBV11-2; CDR3aa: CASSFGRKEKLFF; CDR3nt: TGTGCCAGCAGCTTTGGGAGAAAGGAAAAACTGTTTTTT
j_gene: TRBJ2-2; abundance: -; d_gene: TRBD2; v_gene: TRBV7-9; CDR3aa: CASSLALAGVPGELFF; CDR3nt: TGTGCCAGCAGCTTAGCACTAGCGGGAGTCCCCGGGGAGCTGTTTTTT
j_gene: TRBJ2-5; abundance: -; d_gene: TRBD2; v_gene: TRBV5-5; CDR3aa: CASSRLLAGGQETQYF; CDR3nt: TGTGCCAGCAGCCGACTACTAGCGGGGGGCCAAGAGACCCAGTACTTC
j_gene: TRBJ2-2; abundance: -; d_gene: -; v_gene: TRBV4-1; CDR3aa: CASSLVYSNTGELFF; CDR3nt: TGCGCCAGCAGCCTGGTTTACAGCAACACCGGGGAGCTGTTTTTT
j_gene: TRBJ2-7; abundance: once; d_gene: -; v_gene: TRBV25-1; CDR3aa: CASSLGGSYEQYF; CDR3nt: TGTGCCAGCAGTCTCGGAGGATCCTACGAGCAGTACTTC
j_gene: TRBJ1-1; abundance: -; d_gene: -; v_gene: TRBV2; CDR3aa: CASKGDRSNTEAFF; CDR3nt: TGTGCCAGCAAGGGGGACCGATCGAACACTGAAGCTTTCTTT